This is a list of T cell receptor beta chains from one sample in a study of T cell repertoires in cytomegalovirus infection. Their antigen targets remain unknown. TCRdb re-called the reads through MiXCR, storing one row per CDR3 protein. The sample lists approximately 120,000 distinct CDR3 sequences, 30% to 40% occurring once. Sequencing used CD8+ T cells from cultured PBMCs, obtained from culture after CMV antigen stimulation. These receptors were obtained from a human donor in good health (CMV status not recorded). Some clones in this sample may be carry-over from other donors' samples. Both conserved end residues are trimmed from each CDR3. Each record gives: V gene, J gene, CDR3 protein.

>TRBV7-2|TRBJ2-7
ASSLAGRASYEQY
>TRBV13|TRBJ2-7
ASSLGRVAYEQY
>TRBV7-6|TRBJ2-7
ASSPPGQGTYEQY
>TRBV20-1|TRBJ1-2
SARDRTMSYT
>TRBV19|TRBJ1-2
ASSPSGQAHGYT
>TRBV7-9|TRBJ2-1
ASSFQAGTSTVSGPFGEQF
>TRBV19|TRBJ2-1
ASSITSGGPYNEQF
>TRBV4-1|TRBJ1-4
ASKVVGRGPANEKLF
>TRBV2|TRBJ2-2
ASSDIQHANTGELF
>TRBV7-9|TRBJ1-1
ASSKEGLEAF
>TRBV7-9|TRBJ2-7
ASSWGQEQY
>TRBV11-2|TRBJ2-7
ASSFYRGSYYEQY
>TRBV4-2|TRBJ1-1
ASSPDRGDVNTEAF
>TRBV6-6|TRBJ2-2
ATPRTSGGASTRTGELF
>TRBV6-2/TRBV6-3|TRBJ2-5
ASSYSTSAGEETQY
>TRBV6-6|TRBJ2-4
ASSYYTESRGITKNIQY
>TRBV7-2|TRBJ2-5
ASSLVDLAGQETQY
>TRBV15|TRBJ2-7
ATSTTIFYEQY
>TRBV7-9|TRBJ2-5
ASSARNRGQETQY
>TRBV18|TRBJ1-1
ASSPPAGSEAF
>TRBV6-1|TRBJ2-2
ASSEAHGGGGNTGELF
>TRBV6-4|TRBJ2-1
ASSDSPGGPYNEQF
>TRBV2|TRBJ1-2
ASSGEQSGTNYGYT
>TRBV11-1|TRBJ1-5
ASSRGQGDNKWNQAQH
>TRBV6-6|TRBJ1-1
ASSYSSARIMNTEAF
>TRBV6-2/TRBV6-3|TRBJ1-6
ASSYAKDRGLLDSPLH
>TRBV7-6|TRBJ1-4
ASSALTGLSEKLF
>TRBV28|TRBJ2-3
ASGNGYGGGSTDTQY
>TRBV12-3/TRBV12-4|TRBJ1-2
ASSFNEGVGGYT
>TRBV6-5|TRBJ2-3
ASSYSLFGADTQY
>TRBV7-8|TRBJ2-1
ASSLGDRNEQF
>TRBV5-6|TRBJ2-1
ASSLGQGSYNEQF
>TRBV29-1|TRBJ2-2
SAISGTSDGELF
>TRBV5-4|TRBJ2-1
ASRAGTGGTYNEQF
>TRBV27|TRBJ2-3
ASSYGNTDTQY
>TRBV4-2|TRBJ2-1
ASSPEVPDYNEQF
>TRBV20-1|TRBJ2-7
SARDLLRGTSYEQY
>TRBV27|TRBJ1-2
ASSFTPEGGYT
>TRBV4-1|TRBJ1-2
ASSQAETANYGYT
>TRBV7-6|TRBJ2-5
ASSLAAGGVETQY
>TRBV5-6|TRBJ1-2
ASSFFSYGYT
>TRBV10-2|TRBJ2-5
ASGTGETQY
>TRBV19|TRBJ1-1
ASSIQLNTEAF
>TRBV7-8|TRBJ2-7
ASSPSLAGGYEQY
>TRBV27|TRBJ1-2
ASSEGTGVYYGYT
>TRBV11-2|TRBJ2-6
ASSSRDGLFSGANVLT
>TRBV2|TRBJ1-2
ASSENGGANYGYT
>TRBV11-2|TRBJ1-1
ASSPGAANTEAF
>TRBV20-1|TRBJ2-3
SARDLWGAPADTQY
>TRBV27|TRBJ1-2
ASSLSQGYGYT
>TRBV7-2|TRBJ2-5
ASSLGLGTQY